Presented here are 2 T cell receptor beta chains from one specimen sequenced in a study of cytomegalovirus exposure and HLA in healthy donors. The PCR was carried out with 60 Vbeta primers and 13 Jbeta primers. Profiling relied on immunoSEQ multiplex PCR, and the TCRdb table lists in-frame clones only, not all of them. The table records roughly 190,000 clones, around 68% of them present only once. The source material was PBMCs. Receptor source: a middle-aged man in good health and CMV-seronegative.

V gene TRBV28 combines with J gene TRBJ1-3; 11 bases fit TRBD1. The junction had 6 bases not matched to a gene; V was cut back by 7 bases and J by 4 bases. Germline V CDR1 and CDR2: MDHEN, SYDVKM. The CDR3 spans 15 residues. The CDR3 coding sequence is TGTGCCAGCATGGAGGACAGGGGGCCGGGAAACACCATATATTTT. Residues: CASMEDRGPGNTIYF.

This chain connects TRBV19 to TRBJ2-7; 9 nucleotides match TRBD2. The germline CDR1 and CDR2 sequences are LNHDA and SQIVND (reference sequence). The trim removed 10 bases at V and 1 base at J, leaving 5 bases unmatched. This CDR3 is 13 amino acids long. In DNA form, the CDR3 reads TGTGCCACTCGGCTAGCGGGATCCTACGAGCAGTACTTC. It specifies CATRLAGSYEQYF.